The present T cell receptor (beta chain) was sequenced within a study of blood T cells in healthy people across ages. This CDR3 region has 16 residues. V gave up 1 base and J gave up 6 bases; unmatched junction bases: 9. The V gene's germline CDR1 is SGHTA and CDR2 FQGNSA. At least 6.5 million PBMCs were isolated per sample. For the second PCR, which ran for roughly 6 to 11 cycles, a sample-barcoded 5' primer and a J-beta primer mix were used. Each cDNA molecule received a tag from a template-switch adaptor that had 12 random nucleotides. MiXCR was run by TCRdb on the 5' RACE reads, yielding one entry per CDR3 protein. Among about 770,000 distinct CDR3 sequences, around 45% were seen once, and the ten largest hold about a fifth.

The source is a man in his sixties in good health. V is TRBV7-2 and J is TRBJ2-1; TRBD2 agrees at 7 bases. Material for sequencing was blood. The CDR3, as DNA: TGTGCCAGCAGCTTAGATCAATGGGGGGGTAGCAATGAGCAGTTCTTC. Encoded protein: CASSLDQWGGSNEQFF.